This T cell receptor beta chain was captured by sequencing in a study of long-term antiretroviral therapy in people with HIV. CDR3 length: 14 residues. Germline CDR1 reads SGDLS; CDR2 reads YYNGEE. Trimming removed 0 bases at V and 0 bases at J, with 1 base between. Investigators performed immunoSEQ version v3.0 at survey level. What sequencing targeted per sample was about 35,000-55,000 T-cell genomes. The repertoire was sequenced with immunoSEQ multiplex PCR; TCRdb's copy has only in-frame clones and lacks some. Altogether tens of thousands of clones are present, over 85% being singletons, with the ten largest covering under 10%. Findings and caveats of the study: Repertoires with HIV possessed tighter CDR3 length spans than those of controls. Pre-ART-expanded clones dominated the repertoire at all time points. Diversity rose after ART but stayed below transplant donor controls.

Comments on this clone: Antigen: not known.

The material was unsorted PBMCs, obtained 7.6 years after starting antiretroviral therapy. The chain links TRBV9 to TRBJ2-6, with D unclear. This TCR derives from a woman between 40 and 55 years old with HIV. The CDR3 nucleotides read TGTGCCAGCAGCGTAGCCTCTGGGGCCAACGTCCTGACTTTC. Its translation: CASSVASGANVLTF.